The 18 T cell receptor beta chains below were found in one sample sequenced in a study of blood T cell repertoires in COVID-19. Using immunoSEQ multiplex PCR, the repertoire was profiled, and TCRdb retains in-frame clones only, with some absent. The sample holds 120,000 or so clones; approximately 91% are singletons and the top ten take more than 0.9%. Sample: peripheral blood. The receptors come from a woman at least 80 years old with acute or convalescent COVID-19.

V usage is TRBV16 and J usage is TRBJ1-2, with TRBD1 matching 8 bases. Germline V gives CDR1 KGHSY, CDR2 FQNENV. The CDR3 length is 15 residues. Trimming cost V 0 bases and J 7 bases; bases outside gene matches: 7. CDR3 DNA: TGTGCCAGCAGCCAATCGAGGGGACAGGTTATTGGCTACACCTTC. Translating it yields CASSQSRGQVIGYTF. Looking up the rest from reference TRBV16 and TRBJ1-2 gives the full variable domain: GEEVAQTPKHLVRGEGQKAKLYCAPIKGHSYVFWYQQVLKNEFKFLISFQNENVFDETGMPKERFSAKCLPNSPCSLEIQATKLEDSAVYFCASSQSRGQVIGYTFGSGTRLTVV.

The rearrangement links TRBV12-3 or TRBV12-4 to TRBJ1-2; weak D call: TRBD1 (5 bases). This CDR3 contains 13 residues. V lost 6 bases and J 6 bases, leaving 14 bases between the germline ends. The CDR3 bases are TGTGCCAGCAGCACCGGACCGGGGGATGGCTACACCTTC. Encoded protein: CASSTGPGDGYTF.

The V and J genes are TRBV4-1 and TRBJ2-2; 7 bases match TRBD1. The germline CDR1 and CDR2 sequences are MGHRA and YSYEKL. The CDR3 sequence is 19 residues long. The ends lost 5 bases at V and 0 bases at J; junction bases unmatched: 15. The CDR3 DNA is TGCGCCAGCAGCTCTAAGACTGGTCCTGGGACAGCGAACACCGGGGAGCTGTTTTTT. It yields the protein CASSSKTGPGTANTGELFF.

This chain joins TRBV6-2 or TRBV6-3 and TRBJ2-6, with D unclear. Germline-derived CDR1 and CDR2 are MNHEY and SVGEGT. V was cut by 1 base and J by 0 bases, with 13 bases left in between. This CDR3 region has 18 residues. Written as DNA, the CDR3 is TGTGCCAGCAGTTACTTTAACCGACAATCCTCTGGGGCCAACGTCCTGACTTTC. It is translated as CASSYFNRQSSGANVLTF.

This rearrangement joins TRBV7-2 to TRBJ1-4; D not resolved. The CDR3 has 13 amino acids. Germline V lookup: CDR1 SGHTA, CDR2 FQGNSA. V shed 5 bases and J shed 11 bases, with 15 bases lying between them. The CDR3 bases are TGTGCCAGCAGCCCGGGTCCCAACGGTAAACTGTTTTTT. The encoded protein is CASSPGPNGKLFF.

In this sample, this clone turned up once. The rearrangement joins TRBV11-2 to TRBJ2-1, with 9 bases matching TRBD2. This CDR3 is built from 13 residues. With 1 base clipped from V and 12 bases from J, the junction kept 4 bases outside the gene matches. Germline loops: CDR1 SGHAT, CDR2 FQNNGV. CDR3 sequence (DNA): TGTGCCAGCAGCTTAGCGGGGACTAGCAGGCAGTTCTTC. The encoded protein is CASSLAGTSRQFF.

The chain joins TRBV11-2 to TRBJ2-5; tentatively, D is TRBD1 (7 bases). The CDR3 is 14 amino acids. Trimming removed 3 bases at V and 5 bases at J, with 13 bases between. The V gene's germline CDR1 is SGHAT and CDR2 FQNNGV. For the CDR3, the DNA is TGTGCCAGCAGCTTCACAGGGGCGGGGGAGACCCAGTACTTC. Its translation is CASSFTGAGETQYF.

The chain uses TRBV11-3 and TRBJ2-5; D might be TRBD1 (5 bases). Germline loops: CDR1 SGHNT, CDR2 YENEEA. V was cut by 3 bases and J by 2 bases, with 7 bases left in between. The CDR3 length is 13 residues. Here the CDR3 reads CASSLGRQETQYF. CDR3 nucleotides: TGTGCCAGCAGCTTGGGGCGGCAAGAGACCCAGTACTTC. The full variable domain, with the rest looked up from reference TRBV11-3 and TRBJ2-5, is EAGVVQSPRYKIIEKKQPVAFWCNPISGHNTLYWYLQNLGQGPELLIRYENEEAVDDSQLPKDRFSAERLKGVDSTLKIQPAELGDSAVYLCASSLGRQETQYFGPGTRLLVL.

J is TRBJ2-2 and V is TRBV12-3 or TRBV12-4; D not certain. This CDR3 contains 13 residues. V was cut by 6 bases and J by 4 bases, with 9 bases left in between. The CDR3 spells CASSTRFTGELFF. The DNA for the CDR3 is TGTGCCAGCAGCACGAGATTCACCGGGGAGCTGTTTTTT.

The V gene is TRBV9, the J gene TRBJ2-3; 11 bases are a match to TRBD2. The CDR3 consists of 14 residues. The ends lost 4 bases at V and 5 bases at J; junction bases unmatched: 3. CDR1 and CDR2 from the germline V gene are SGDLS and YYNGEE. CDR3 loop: CASSTSGGRDTQYF. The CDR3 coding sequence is TGTGCCAGCAGCACTAGCGGGGGTAGAGATACGCAGTATTTT.

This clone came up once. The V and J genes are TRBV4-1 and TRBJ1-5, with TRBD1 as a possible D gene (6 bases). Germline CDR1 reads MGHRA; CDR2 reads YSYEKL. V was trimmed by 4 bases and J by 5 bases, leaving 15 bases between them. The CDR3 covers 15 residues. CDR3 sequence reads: CASSPDGQRDQPQHF. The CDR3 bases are TGCGCCAGCAGCCCGGACGGACAGAGGGATCAGCCCCAGCATTTT.

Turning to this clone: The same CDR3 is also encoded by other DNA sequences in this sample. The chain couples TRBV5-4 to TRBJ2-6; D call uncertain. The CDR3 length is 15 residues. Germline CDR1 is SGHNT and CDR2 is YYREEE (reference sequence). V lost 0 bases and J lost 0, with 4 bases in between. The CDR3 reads CASSLGGSGANVLTF. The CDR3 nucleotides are TGTGCCAGCAGCTTGGGAGGCTCTGGGGCCAACGTCCTGACTTTC.

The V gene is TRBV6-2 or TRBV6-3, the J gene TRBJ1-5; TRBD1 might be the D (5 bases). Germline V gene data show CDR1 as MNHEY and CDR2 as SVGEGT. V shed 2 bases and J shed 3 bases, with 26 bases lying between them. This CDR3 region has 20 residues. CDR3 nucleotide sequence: TGTGCCAGCAGTTACGATTGGGGGTCGACTCGGGGGTGGTCCAATCAGCCCCAGCATTTT. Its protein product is CASSYDWGSTRGWSNQPQHF.

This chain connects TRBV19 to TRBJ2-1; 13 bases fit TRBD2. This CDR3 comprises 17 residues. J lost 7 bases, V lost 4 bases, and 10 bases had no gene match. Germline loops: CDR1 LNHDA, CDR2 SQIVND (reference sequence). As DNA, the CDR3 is TGTGCCAGTAGTACCTTGGGAGGGACTAGCGGGACTAATGAGCAGTTCTTC. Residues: CASSTLGGTSGTNEQFF.

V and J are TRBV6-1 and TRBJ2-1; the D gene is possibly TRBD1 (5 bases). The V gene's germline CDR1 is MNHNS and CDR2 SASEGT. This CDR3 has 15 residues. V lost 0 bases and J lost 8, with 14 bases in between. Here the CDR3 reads CASSEAGVEVYEQFF. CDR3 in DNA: TGTGCCAGCAGTGAAGCAGGGGTTGAAGTCTATGAGCAGTTCTTC.

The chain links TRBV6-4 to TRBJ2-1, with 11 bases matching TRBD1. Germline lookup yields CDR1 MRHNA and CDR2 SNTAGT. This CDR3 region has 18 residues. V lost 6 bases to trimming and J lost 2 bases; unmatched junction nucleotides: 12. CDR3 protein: CASSKDRGLPYAYNEQFF. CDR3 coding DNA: TGTGCCAGCAGCAAGGACAGGGGGCTCCCGTACGCCTACAATGAGCAGTTCTTC.

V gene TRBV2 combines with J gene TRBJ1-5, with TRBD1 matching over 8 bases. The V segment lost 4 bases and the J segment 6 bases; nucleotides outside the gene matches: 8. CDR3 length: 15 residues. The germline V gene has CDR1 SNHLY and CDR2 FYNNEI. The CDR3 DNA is TGTGCCAGCAGTGGAGCAGGGGGCGCGGGTCAGCCCCAGCATTTT. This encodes CASSGAGGAGQPQHF.

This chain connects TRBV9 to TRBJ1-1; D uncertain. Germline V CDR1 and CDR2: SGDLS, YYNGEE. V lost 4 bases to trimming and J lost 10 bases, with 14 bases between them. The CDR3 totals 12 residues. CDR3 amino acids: CASSPGEGPAFF. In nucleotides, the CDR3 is TGTGCCAGCAGCCCTGGAGAGGGTCCAGCTTTCTTT. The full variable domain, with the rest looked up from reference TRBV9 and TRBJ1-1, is DSGVTQTPKHLITATGQRVTLRCSPRSGDLSVYWYQQSLDQGLQFLIQYYNGEERAKGNILERFSAQQFPDLHSELNLSSLELGDSALYFCASSPGEGPAFFGQGTRLTVV.